This entry concerns a single T cell receptor (beta chain). Its antigen is currently unknown. This sample is part of a study of cytomegalovirus exposure and HLA in healthy donors. With V trimmed by 2 bases and J by 6 bases, 6 bases remained unmatched. Germline V gene data show CDR1 as SGHDN and CDR2 as FVKESK. The CDR3 is 15 residues long. General study points: It was taken for granted in presence/absence analyses that sequencing depth across donors was roughly uniform. Among the sequence variants, a highly shared cluster was likely an artifact of sequencing. In an earlier analysis, about 87% or about 30%: the productive usage of most TCR beta V segments.

PCR was performed using 60 Vbeta and 13 Jbeta primers. Original processing notes: There were around 80 million unique TCR beta chains by a later count, and about 11 million of them were shared. The assay was immunoSEQ multiplex PCR, and TCRdb's table has in-frame clones only and misses some. The DNA was the basis for D and trimming; V, J and clone size are from that table. This sample's table has fewer than 50,000 clones. The V gene is TRBV14, the J gene TRBJ2-3; 9 nucleotides align to TRBD1. The receptor was isolated from a male donor in good health and CMV-seronegative. The sample was PBMCs. The CDR3 spells CASSQLIDRGDTQYF. The CDR3 nucleotides read TGTGCCAGCAGCCAACTTATCGACAGGGGGGATACGCAGTATTTT.